This T cell receptor (beta chain) was captured in a study of blood T cell repertoires in COVID-19. Profiled with immunoSEQ multiplex PCR; TCRdb holds only in-frame clones, not every one. The table has fewer than 400,000 clones, approximately 91% seen once; the top ten hold around 4.8%. Germline lookup yields CDR1 SGHRS and CDR2 YFSETQ. With 5 bases clipped from V and 2 bases from J, the junction kept 4 bases outside the gene matches. The CDR3 sequence is 14 residues long. For recovered donors of Cohort 3, there were two negative PCRs, clearance, or symptom resolution. J is TRBJ2-7 and V is TRBV5-1, with 10 bases identical to TRBD2. Input material: PBMCs or T cells enriched from blood (not recorded which). This receptor was taken from a man aged 60 to 69 who had recovered from COVID-19. The CDR3 protein is CASRMTSGPYEQYF. The CDR3 nucleotides are TGCGCCAGCAGGATGACTAGCGGGCCCTACGAGCAGTACTTC.